What follows describes a single TCR beta chain. The antigen remains unidentified. These data come from a study of Ad26.COV2.S vaccination and SARS-CoV-2 variants. Notes on the study in general: Vaccine recipients and placebo recipients showed similar non-spike TCR breadth. Analyses of TCR breadth and depth may have underestimated total T cell responses. Vaccinated individuals (as opposed to placebo recipients) had higher spike-specific TCR breadth.

Here immunoSEQ multiplex PCR was the method, and the copy in TCRdb shows in-frame clones only, minus some. This sample has roughly 92,000 clones, with under 90% found just once. This CDR3 has 14 residues. V was pared by 10 bases and J by 8 bases, with 21 bases between. The germline V gene has CDR1 WNHNN and CDR2 SYGVQD (reference sequence). This chain joins TRBV10-1 and TRBJ2-1, with D hard to call. The sequencing used peripheral blood, collected after recovery from COVID-19. The receptor comes from a human donor who had recovered from COVID-19. The chain's CDR3 is CAIHIVNSPHEQFF. CDR3 in DNA: TGCGCCATCCATATCGTAAACTCCCCCCATGAGCAGTTCTTC.